One and the same sample provided the 26 T cell receptor delta chains below, sequenced in a study of gamma-delta chains in newborns, infants, children. With CATT, TCRdb re-called clones from the reads. The table includes under 5,000 delta-chain clones, roughly 35% detected once. The sample taken for sequencing was blood. These receptors all come from a child who received the measles vaccine.

This chain links TRDV1 with TRDJ1, with 9 bases that match TRDD3. The CDR3 is 17 amino acids. The germline gives CDR1 TSWWSYY, CDR2 QGS. The ends lost 4 bases at V and 8 bases at J; junction bases unmatched: 17. The CDR3 here is CALGGNAPGGSRRKLIF. The CDR3 DNA reads as TGTGCTCTTGGGGGGAATGCCCCTGGGGGATCTCGGAGGAAACTCATCTTT.

Details on this clone: Just one base apart from a much larger clone, this may be a read error. This chain joins TRDV1 and TRDJ1, with 9 bases aligning to TRDD2. The trim removed 2 bases at V and 1 base at J, leaving 26 bases unmatched. Per the germline V gene, CDR1 is TSWWSYY and CDR2 is QGS. There are 23 residues in the CDR3. CDR3 DNA sequence: TGTGCTCTTGGGGAAGCCGGTGCCCCTTCCTACGTCTGGGGGTCGGAGGGCACCGATAAACTCATCTTT. This translates into CALGEAGAPSYVWGSEGTDKLIF.

The genes are TRDV2 and TRDJ1, with TRDD3 matching over 8 bases. CDR1 is GEAIGNYY, CDR2 EKD, per germline. The CDR3 contains 19 residues. Trimming removed 1 base from V and 0 bases from J; junction bases left unmatched: 15. CDR3 region: CACDTGVSTGGLYTDKLIF. The CDR3 DNA is TGTGCCTGTGACACGGGGGTTTCTACTGGGGGTCTTTACACCGATAAACTCATCTTT.

The chain employs TRDV1 and TRDJ1; D not certain. The CDR3 totals 13 residues. Trimming pared 4 bases from V and 0 bases from J, leaving 6 bases between. Germline CDR1 and CDR2: TSWWSYY and QGS. For the CDR3, the DNA is TGTGCTCTTGGGGGACGCTACACCGATAAACTCATCTTT. Protein: CALGGRYTDKLIF.

A few counts support this clone. This rearrangement joins TRDV1 to TRDJ1; TRDD3 aligns across 8 bases. Germline trimming cut 1 base from V and 0 bases from J; bases unmatched to any gene: 31. The CDR3 is 25 amino acids. From germline, CDR1 is TSWWSYY and CDR2 QGS. The CDR3 spells CALGEPAGFPVALEGYDPYTDKLIF. The CDR3 coding sequence is TGTGCTCTTGGGGAACCAGCGGGGTTCCCGGTTGCTTTAGAGGGATACGACCCGTACACCGATAAACTCATCTTT.

This clone has only a few counts. V usage is TRDV1 and J usage is TRDJ2; a weak D match, TRDD2 (6 bases). Germline V gene lookup returns CDR1 TSWWSYY and CDR2 QGS. The CDR3 has 25 residues. Trimming left V 2 bases short and J 0 bases short, with 37 bases between. CDR3 sequence reads: CALGETSSNILPVPPGWALTAQLFF. As DNA, the CDR3 is TGTGCTCTTGGGGAAACTTCCTCCAACATTCTCCCCGTCCCGCCCGGGTGGGCTTTGACAGCACAACTCTTCTTT.

This clone was seen a handful of times. The chain combines TRDV1 with TRDJ1, with TRDD3 matching 8 bases. V trimming: 1 base; J trimming: 0 bases; junction bases outside the gene matches: 16. The CDR3 is 20 amino acids. Germline V CDR1 and CDR2: TSWWSYY, QGS. CDR3 in DNA: TGTGCTCTTGGGGAACCACCCGGCGGACTGGGGGCGAGGTACACCGATAAACTCATCTTT. Translation gives CALGEPPGGLGARYTDKLIF.

This clone came up a few times. J is TRDJ1 and V is TRDV1; 11 positions match TRDD3. V gave up 0 bases and J gave up 0 bases; unmatched junction bases: 18. CDR1 is TSWWSYY and CDR2 is QGS in the germline V gene. This CDR3 has 22 residues. CDR3 DNA: TGTGCTCTTGGGGAACTAAGGTATCACGGGTACTGGGGGATAAACGACACCGATAAACTCATCTTT. It specifies CALGELRYHGYWGINDTDKLIF.

The table lists this clone with a few counts. The J gene is TRDJ1, the V gene TRDV1; possibly TRDD3 for D (6 bases). CDR1 TSWWSYY and CDR2 QGS come from the germline V gene. The CDR3 covers 21 residues. Trimming cost V 2 bases and J 0 bases, with 28 bases left between them. The DNA of the CDR3 is TGTGCTCTTGGGGAAGGGGAACGGGGATGTGGTGTGACCCTTTACACCGATAAACTCATCTTT. This codes for CALGEGERGCGVTLYTDKLIF.

This clone was detected only a few times. Other DNA sequences in the sample encode the same CDR3. The J gene is TRDJ2, the V gene TRDV1; 10 bases are shared with TRDD3. The CDR3 sequence is 22 residues long. The junction had 18 bases not matched to a gene; V was cut back by 2 bases and J by 0 bases. Germline CDR1 and CDR2: TSWWSYY and QGS. CDR3 loop: CALGENKRTGGFFLALTAQLFF. The CDR3 DNA sequence: TGTGCTCTTGGGGAAAACAAGAGAACTGGGGGATTTTTTTTAGCTTTGACAGCACAACTCTTCTTT.

This clone was detected only a few times. The chain employs TRDV1 and TRDJ1; TRDD3 matches at 9 bases. This CDR3 has 19 residues. The germline gives CDR1 TSWWSYY, CDR2 QGS. V lost 0 bases, J lost 1 base, and 12 bases stayed unmatched. The chain's CDR3 is CALGELLLSTGGPTDKLIF. CDR3 sequence (DNA): TGTGCTCTTGGGGAACTCCTCTTGAGTACTGGGGGACCCACCGATAAACTCATCTTT.

This clone was found a few times. A far larger clone is one base from this, pointing to a likely read error. The chain employs TRDV3 and TRDJ1; 10 bases map to TRDD3. Germline V CDR1 and CDR2: TVYSNPD, GDNSRS (reference sequence). V lost 4 bases, J lost 3 bases, and 17 bases stayed unmatched. The CDR3 sequence is 17 residues long. CDR3: CASGFLPDWGIADKLIF. In nucleotides, the CDR3 is TGTGCCTCCGGGTTCCTACCTGACTGGGGGATCGCCGATAAACTCATCTTT.

This clone was counted a few times. V usage is TRDV1 and J usage is TRDJ1; D might be TRDD3 (8 bases). V dropped 8 bases and J dropped 0 bases, with 19 bases sitting between them. CDR1 is TSWWSYY and CDR2 is QGS in the germline V gene. This CDR3 is built from 16 residues. The chain's CDR3 is CALFLLGVWDTDKLIF. The CDR3, as DNA: TGTGCTCTTTTCCTACTGGGGGTATGGGACACCGATAAACTCATCTTT.

The gene calls are TRDV1 and TRDJ1, with TRDD3 matching 11 bases. This CDR3 region has 19 residues. The germline gives CDR1 TSWWSYY, CDR2 QGS. The junction had 17 bases not matched to a gene; V was cut back by 5 bases and J by 3 bases. The CDR3 DNA follows: TGTGCTCTTGGGACGCCACCTTCTTTTGGGGGATACGCTGCCGATAAACTCATCTTT. Its translation is CALGTPPSFGGYAADKLIF.

This clone was detected only a few times. The chain joins TRDV2 to TRDJ3; TRDD3 matches at 11 bases. The CDR3 has 21 amino acids. Losses at the gene ends were 1 base for V and 0 bases for J; bases not matched to a gene: 10. The germline CDR1 and CDR2 sequences are GEAIGNYY and EKD. CDR3 sequence: CACDTWLLGDNRSWDTRQMFF. In DNA, the CDR3 is TGTGCCTGTGACACTTGGTTACTGGGGGATAATCGCTCCTGGGACACCCGACAGATGTTTTTC.

Of note for this clone: This could be a read error, since a much larger clone is one nucleotide away. The chain has TRDV2 and TRDJ1; 7 bases align to TRDD2. This CDR3 has 23 amino acids. Germline CDR1 GEAIGNYY, CDR2 EKD. The CDR3 DNA sequence: TGTGCCTGTGGCACCGGCCCCCCTCCCCCCTTCCTCCAGGGGGTCCTGTACACCGATAAACTCATCTTT. Protein: CACGTGPPPPFLQGVLYTDKLIF.

This clone has just a few counts. The chain carries TRDV1 and TRDJ1; no clear D gene. Germline V gene data show CDR1 as TSWWSYY and CDR2 as QGS. The CDR3 has 21 amino acids. V was pared by 4 bases and J by 1 base, with 31 bases between. The CDR3 DNA follows: TGTGCTCTTGGGGCTCATCCCATGACACCCCTTGGGTGGGAGGCCACCGATAAACTCATCTTT. It translates to CALGAHPMTPLGWEATDKLIF.

The chain couples TRAV29/DV5 to TRDJ1; 11 positions agree with TRDD3. This CDR3 contains 18 residues. The J segment lost 8 bases and the V segment lost 2 bases, leaving 20 bases of the junction unmatched. Per the germline V gene, CDR1 is NSMFDY and CDR2 is ISSIKDK. The CDR3 coding sequence is TGTGCAGCAAGACCTAGTGCGGTACTGGGGGATAAGTTTAGGAAACTCATCTTT. Translating it yields CAARPSAVLGDKFRKLIF. The full variable domain, rest sourced from reference TRAV29/DV5 and TRDJ1, is DQQVKQNSPSLSVQEGRISILNCDYTNSMFDYFLWYKKYPAEGPTFLISISSIKDKNEDGRFTVFLNKSAKHLSLHIVPSQPGDSAVYFCAARPSAVLGDKFRKLIFGKGTRVTVEP.

This clone was observed a handful of times. The chain couples TRDV3 to TRDJ1; TRDD2 is a possible D gene (5 bases). Trimming cost V 0 bases and J 8 bases, with 19 bases left between them. CDR1 is TVYSNPD and CDR2 is GDNSRS in the germline V gene (reference sequence). The CDR3 extends over 14 amino acids. The CDR3 region is CAFSPPSFVSKLIF. CDR3 DNA: TGTGCCTTTAGCCCGCCTTCATTCGTAAGCAAACTCATCTTT.

This chain joins TRDV1 and TRDJ1, with TRDD3 matching 10 bases. V lost 0 bases and J lost 4; bases outside the gene matches: 8. Germline V CDR1 and CDR2: TSWWSYY, QGS. The CDR3 loop spans 17 amino acids. CDR3 region: CALGELVPGDTGDKLIF. For the CDR3, the DNA is TGTGCTCTTGGGGAACTCGTTCCGGGGGATACGGGCGATAAACTCATCTTT.

For this clone: Other DNA sequences of this sample code for an identical CDR3. This sequence joins TRDV3 and TRDJ1; D is perhaps TRDD3 (6 bases). In germline, CDR1 is TVYSNPD, CDR2 GDNSRS (reference sequence). CDR3 length: 12 amino acids. V lost 2 bases and J lost 11, with 18 bases in between. CDR3 sequence (DNA): TGTGCCTTTCCATCCCTCACTGGGAAGCTCATCTTT. Protein: CAFPSLTGKLIF.

The table lists this clone with a few counts. The chain links TRDV1 to TRDJ1; TRDD3 matches at 10 bases. The CDR3 contains 25 residues. V was pared by 0 bases and J by 9 bases, with 37 bases of the junction left unmatched. Germline values: CDR1 TSWWSYY, CDR2 QGS. The CDR3 protein is CALGELSLILETGGSLRDEWTELIF. The CDR3 DNA sequence: TGTGCTCTTGGGGAACTGTCCTTGATCCTAGAAACTGGGGGATCCCTAAGGGATGAATGGACGGAACTCATCTTT.

The table lists this clone with a few counts. The V call is TRAV29/DV5, the J call TRDJ1; TRDD3 agrees at 9 bases. Looked up from germline, CDR1 is NSMFDY and CDR2 is ISSIKDK. CDR3 size: 21 residues. The trim removed 0 bases at V and 0 bases at J, leaving 21 bases unmatched. DNA for the CDR3: TGTGCAGCAAGCGGGGAGGCCTTCCTGAACCCCTGGGGGATGGACACCGATAAACTCATCTTT. Its translation: CAASGEAFLNPWGMDTDKLIF. Based on the CDR3 plus reference TRAV29/DV5 and TRDJ1, the full variable domain is DQQVKQNSPSLSVQEGRISILNCDYTNSMFDYFLWYKKYPAEGPTFLISISSIKDKNEDGRFTVFLNKSAKHLSLHIVPSQPGDSAVYFCAASGEAFLNPWGMDTDKLIFGKGTRVTVEP.

This clone was counted a few times. The V call is TRDV1, the J call TRDJ1; 9 bases map to TRDD3. Looked up from germline, CDR1 is TSWWSYY and CDR2 is QGS. The CDR3 is 25 amino acids. The junction had 34 bases not matched to a gene; V was cut back by 5 bases and J by 0 bases. The CDR3 is CALGPPDFPFLLLGDTIEYTDKLIF. CDR3 in DNA: TGTGCTCTTGGGCCCCCCGATTTCCCCTTCCTCCTACTGGGGGACACGATCGAGTACACCGATAAACTCATCTTT.

This chain connects TRAV29/DV5 to TRDJ1; 7 nucleotides agree with TRDD3. The V segment lost 1 base and the J segment 7 bases; nucleotides outside the gene matches: 19. The CDR3 totals 17 residues. CDR1 is NSMFDY, CDR2 ISSIKDK, per germline. DNA for the CDR3: TGTGCAGCAAGCCTTACTGGGGTTTACCCCGAGCGCGGTAAACTCATCTTT. Translating it yields CAASLTGVYPERGKLIF.

This rearrangement joins TRDV2 to TRDJ1; TRDD3 agrees at 10 bases. The CDR3 consists of 13 residues. Trimming removed 7 bases from V and 6 bases from J; junction bases left unmatched: 7. CDR1 is GEAIGNYY, CDR2 EKD, per germline. In DNA form, the CDR3 reads TGTGCCTGCGATTCCTGGGGGATAAATAAACTCATCTTT. Its translation: CACDSWGINKLIF.